Listed below are T cell receptor beta chains from one sample, sequenced in a study of CD8 T cells in ankylosing spondylitis. A single record per CDR3 protein comes from TCRdb applying MiXCR to the 5' RACE reads. The sample includes some 220,000 distinct CDR3 sequences, 7.3% of them seen just once. The material sequenced was blood, either unsorted or a sorted T cell fraction (not recorded which). Receptor source: a male donor with ankylosing spondylitis. Both conserved end residues are part of each CDR3. The D gene is left open where the match is weak. Rows give clone size only sometimes, using once, few, many, or a class for an expanded clone.

J gene | D gene | V gene | clone size | CDR3 DNA | CDR3 protein
TRBJ2-1 | - | TRBV7-8 | few | TGTGCCAGCAGCTTAGATTTGTGGAGTACGTCCTACAATGAGCAGTTCTTC | CASSLDLWSTSYNEQFF
TRBJ2-1 | - | TRBV27 | many | TGTGCCAGCAGTTTAGGTCAGCCAAGCTCCTACAATGAGCAGTTCTTC | CASSLGQPSSYNEQFF
TRBJ2-7 | - | TRBV5-1 | few | TGCGCCTCAACCCCGGCCGGCAGAGGCTACGAGCAGTACTTC | CASTPAGRGYEQYF
TRBJ2-1 | - | TRBV6-1 | many | TGTGCCAGCAAACAAAGAGGGGTCGCCTACAATGAGCAGTTCTTC | CASKQRGVAYNEQFF
TRBJ2-6 | - | TRBV6-1 | many | TGTGCCAGCAGACCACCCCGGGGAACTGGGGCCAACGTCCTGACTTTC | CASRPPRGTGANVLTF
TRBJ2-7 | - | TRBV13 | many | TGTGCCAGCAGCTTGGAGGGGGACTTACTTTACGAGCAGTACTTC | CASSLEGDLLYEQYF
TRBJ2-2 | TRBD1 | TRBV2 | few | TGTGCCAGCAGGGAAGACAGGGGGCTCGCCGGGGAGCTGTTTTTT | CASREDRGLAGELFF
TRBJ1-1 | TRBD1 | TRBV9 | many | TGTGCCAGCAGCGGAGAAACAGGGGCGAACACTGAAGCTTTCTTT | CASSGETGANTEAFF
TRBJ2-3 | TRBD2 | TRBV9 | few | TGTGCCAGCAGCGAATCCGGGGGGGTGGCAGATACGCAGTATTTT | CASSESGGVADTQYF
TRBJ2-2 | - | TRBV7-6 | - | TGTGCCAGCAGACCCTACGGGCCGAACACCGGGGAGCTGTTTTTT | CASRPYGPNTGELFF
TRBJ2-7 | - | TRBV27 | many | TGTGCCAGCAGTTTCCTTAGGGCAGCGGGCGTTTCCTACGAGCAGTACTTC | CASSFLRAAGVSYEQYF
TRBJ2-3 | - | TRBV11-2 | few | TGTGCCAGCAGCTTAGTCCTCCCTAGCGTCCCTAGCACAGATACGCAGTATTTT | CASSLVLPSVPSTDTQYF
TRBJ1-6 | - | TRBV7-9 | few | TGTGCCAGCAGCTCAGGAGGCAGCAGTAATTCACCCCTCCACTTT | CASSSGGSSNSPLHF
TRBJ1-5 | - | TRBV2 | few | TGTGCCAGCAGTGAAGGCCCTAATCAGCCCCAGCATTTT | CASSEGPNQPQHF
TRBJ2-6 | - | TRBV28 | many | TGTGCCAGCAGTTTCCCGTCTTTGACAGGCAGCTCTGGGGCCAACGTCCTGACTTTC | CASSFPSLTGSSGANVLTF
TRBJ2-7 | TRBD2 | TRBV20-1 | many | TGCAGTGCTAGGGATCCCCTCCCGGGACTAGCGCGGTACGAGCAGTACTTC | CSARDPLPGLARYEQYF
TRBJ2-7 | - | TRBV5-1 | many | TGCGCCAGCAGCTTTACAGGGGAGGTCGAGCAGTACTTC | CASSFTGEVEQYF
TRBJ2-3 | TRBD2 | TRBV20-1 | - | TGCAGTGCTAGGGGGGCTAGCGGGTTGATCGACCGCACAGATACGCAGTATTTT | CSARGASGLIDRTDTQYF
TRBJ2-7 | - | TRBV10-3 | few | TGTGCCATCAGTGAAGGGGACCCTGTCCCTTACGAGCAGTACTTC | CAISEGDPVPYEQYF
TRBJ2-3 | - | TRBV9 | many | TGTGCCAGCACCTCGGGGTCCACAGATACGCAGTATTTT | CASTSGSTDTQYF
TRBJ2-7 | TRBD2 | TRBV28 | many | TGTGCCAGCAGTTTTCCCCCGGGCGGGAGCTACGAGCAGTACTTC | CASSFPPGGSYEQYF
TRBJ2-7 | TRBD2 | TRBV4-3 | many | TGCGCCAGCAGCCAAGATCGATGGCAAGCGGGAGCTGGTAACGAGCAGTACTTC | CASSQDRWQAGAGNEQYF
TRBJ1-2 | TRBD1 | TRBV20-1 | - | TGCAGTGCTAGATTTGGGGTTAAGGGACAGGGCTTTCCGGGCTACACCTTC | CSARFGVKGQGFPGYTF
TRBJ1-5 | - | TRBV15 | many | TGTGCCACCAGCAGAGATAGGGTGTTGGTGTTAGATCAGCCCCAGCATTTT | CATSRDRVLVLDQPQHF